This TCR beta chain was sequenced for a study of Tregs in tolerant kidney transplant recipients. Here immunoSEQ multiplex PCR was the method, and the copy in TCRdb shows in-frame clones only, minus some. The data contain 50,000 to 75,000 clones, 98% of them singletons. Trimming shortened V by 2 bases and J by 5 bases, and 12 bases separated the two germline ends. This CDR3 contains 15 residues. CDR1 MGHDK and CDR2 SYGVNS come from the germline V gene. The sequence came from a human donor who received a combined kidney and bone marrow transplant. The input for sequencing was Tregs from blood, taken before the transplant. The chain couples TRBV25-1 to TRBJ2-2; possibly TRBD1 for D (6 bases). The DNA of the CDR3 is TGTGCCAGCAGTGAAGTATGGGGGCAGACCGGGGAGCTGTTTTTT. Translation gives CASSEVWGQTGELFF.